This T cell receptor beta chain was recovered during a study of blood T cells in healthy people across ages (dated by TCRdb to between 2014 and 2017). Looking at the study overall: In model experiments, roughly one uniquely barcoded TCR beta cDNA molecule per two T cells was captured by template switching. To track age-related changes in TCR beta repertoire diversity, the study relied on deep sequencing normalized with unique cDNA molecular identifiers. Donors were grouped into four age groups: young (average roughly 17 years), middle-aged (39), aged (62) and long-lived (around 80). To avoid experimental bias, donors of different ages were distributed randomly across sequencing lanes. For two donors (one aged 18 to 30 and one aged 80 or older), the study analyzed two additional independent replicas of 1 million unique cDNA reads from the same blood draw.

The paper's findings and limits, for the study overall: Compared with the aged group, the long-lived group had more naive CD4+ T cells, fewer expanded clones and increased TCR diversity, a pattern suggesting age selection. There was a strong correlation between observed TCR beta diversity and the percentage of naive T cells measured by flow cytometry. Conclusive comparison of naive and antigen-experienced compartments was prevented by the profiling of bulk unsorted PBMCs. Observed TCR beta diversity per million T cells fell roughly linearly with age, and a significant reduction was already apparent by age around 40. Because the CMV infection status of the donors was unknown, age-related changes in expanded clonotypes may potentially have been confounded. Estimates of total diversity based on one million sequenced T cells were considered lower bounds and underestimates.

The table lists this clonotype with a few counts. There is no known antigen for this receptor. Germline is not matched at one junction end, which may reflect a read error. The library was produced with 5' RACE. Data came from an Illumina HiSeq 2500. A second PCR of about 7 to 12 cycles was run with a J-beta primer mix and a sample-barcoded 5' primer. A template-switch 5' adaptor carrying 12 random nucleotides introduced a unique molecular identifier onto each TCR beta cDNA molecule. Each sample yielded at least 2.5 million CDR3-containing paired-end reads. The Mint cDNA synthesis kit, primed by a TRBC-specific oligonucleotide, was used to synthesize first-strand cDNA from all RNA. Following uracil-DNA glycosylase treatment, a first 18-cycle PCR with universal primers M1SS and BC2_uni_R was performed on all cDNA. As for how the authors treated the data: For normalization, 1 million high-quality reads were randomly selected from each sample, with every read carrying a distinct molecular identifier. Instead of being binned into consensus sequences, reads with shared molecular identifiers were discarded. MiTCR, run with a Q25 quality threshold and the strictest error-elimination algorithm, handled CDR3 identification, clonotype clustering and error correction. A nonparametric unseen species model using Euler transformation provided a lower-bound estimate of total TCR beta diversity. In-frame beta chains were kept once TCRdb had trimmed the public reads at Q25 with fastp and called clones with MiXCR. CDR3 protein sequences are deduplicated, and each keeps its most common genes and DNA. The V and J calls and clone size are TCRdb's, not the authors'. The sample includes some 1.7 million distinct CDR3 sequences, with over 25% observed a single time. About 8% of the sample is in the top ten clones.

From its cysteine to its phenylalanine, the CDR3 spans 15 amino acids. Of the read, only the CDR3 DNA is kept; its 45 bases are in frame from base 1. The donors were under 40 Caucasian individuals from Russia, aged 6 to 90 years, who were systemically healthy. Approximately 10 milliliters of peripheral blood were collected from each donor into EDTA-treated Vacutainer tubes. Ficoll-Paque density-gradient centrifugation was used to isolate PBMCs, with at least 6.5 million per sample. Trizol reagent was used to extract total RNA from PBMCs, with at least 6 micrograms per sample. For every donor, an aliquot of PBMCs went through flow cytometry to measure the percentages of naive CD45RAhigh/CD27high T cells.

The TCR was taken from a woman aged 25 to 39 in good health. The V gene is TRBV12-3 or TRBV12-4 and the J gene is TRBJ2-3; possibly the D gene is TRBD2, per 5 matching bases. The specimen sequenced was blood. The DNA reads as follows: TGTGCCAGCAGTTTACGGGGTCTCAGCACAGATGCGCAGTATTTC. This yields the protein CASSLRGLSTDAQYF.